This T cell receptor beta chain appears in the sequencing data of a study of CD8+ T cells in alopecia areata. Overall study context: Treated patients took oral tofacitinib at 5 to 10 mg twice daily. Whole-study results and caveats: Scalp sequencing captures resident alphabeta T cells of normal skin too. Especially in alopecia totalis/universalis, lesional scalp showed greater clonality than normal scalp did.

The investigators collected lesional scalp punch biopsies and peripheral blood from alopecia areata patients. cDNA prepared by RNA extraction and subsequent reverse transcription served as the template for sequencing. Repertoires were generated with immunoSEQ multiplex PCR, while TCRdb's copy carries only in-frame clones and drops some. Of hundreds of thousands of clones detected, around two thirds appear once; the ten largest clones hold 0.95% to 1.5%. This CDR3 comprises 14 residues. The germline V and J ends were trimmed by 2 bases and 0 bases, with 7 bases remaining between them. CDR1 is GTSNPN, CDR2 SVGIG, per germline (reference sequence). Details on this clone: Its antigen is undetermined.

Sequences were derived from CD4+ T cells sorted from blood, sampled at week 0. The rearrangement links TRBV30 to TRBJ1-4; D unclear. This receptor was identified in a human donor with alopecia areata. This CDR3 is CAWSFLATNEKLFF. The CDR3 coding sequence is TGTGCCTGGAGTTTCTTAGCAACTAATGAAAAACTGTTTTTT.